A single T cell receptor beta chain is shown here with its context. TCRdb itself ran the 5' RACE reads through MiXCR, one entry per CDR3 protein. The table includes tens of thousands of distinct CDR3 sequences, nearly 6% detected once. The source of the sample is a study of early T cells in non-severe SARS-CoV-2 infection. About the study: Sequencing used unsorted whole-blood bulk RNA, so chains lack pairing.

The ends were cut back, 4 bases at V and 4 bases at J, with 13 bases in the middle. Per germline, CDR1 SGHDN and CDR2 FVKESK. The CDR3 extends over 14 amino acids. The sequencing input was whole blood. The receptor's source is an adult who was a healthcare worker with PCR-confirmed SARS-CoV-2 infection or an uninfected control (not recorded which). The gene calls are TRBV14 and TRBJ1-1; D unclear. Written as DNA, the CDR3 is TGTGCCAGCAGCCCATACGTAATTGGCACTGAAGCTTTCTTT. This codes for CASSPYVIGTEAFF.